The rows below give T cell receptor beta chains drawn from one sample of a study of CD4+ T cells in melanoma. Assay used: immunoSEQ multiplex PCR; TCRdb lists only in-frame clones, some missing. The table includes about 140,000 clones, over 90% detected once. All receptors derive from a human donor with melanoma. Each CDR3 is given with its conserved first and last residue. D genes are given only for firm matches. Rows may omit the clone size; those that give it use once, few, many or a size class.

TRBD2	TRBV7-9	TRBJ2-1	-	TGTGCCAGCAGCCCTACTAGCGGGGAAAACAATGAGCAGTTCTTC	CASSPTSGENNEQFF
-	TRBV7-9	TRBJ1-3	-	TGTGCCAGCAGCTTACCAGGGGCTGGAAACACCATATATTTT	CASSLPGAGNTIYF
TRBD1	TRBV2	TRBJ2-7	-	TGTGCCAGCGCTGGGACAGGGGTAACCTACGAGCAGTACTTC	CASAGTGVTYEQYF
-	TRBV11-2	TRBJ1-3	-	TGTGCCAGCAGCTTAGGGCAGGGAAGAAACACCATATATTTT	CASSLGQGRNTIYF
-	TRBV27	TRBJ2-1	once	TGTGCCAGCAGTTTGGACTGGAGCTCCTACAATGAGCAGTTCTTC	CASSLDWSSYNEQFF
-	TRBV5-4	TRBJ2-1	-	TGTGCCAGCAGCTTACAGGGCTCCTACAATGAGCAGTTCTTC	CASSLQGSYNEQFF
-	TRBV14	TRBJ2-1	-	TGTGCCAGCAGCCGAGACTACATCGCAGAGCAGTTCTTC	CASSRDYIAEQFF
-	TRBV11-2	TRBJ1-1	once	TGTGCCAGCAGCTCACTGGGGCAAAAGAACACTGAAGCTTTCTTT	CASSSLGQKNTEAFF
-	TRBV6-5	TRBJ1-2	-	TGTGCCAGCAGTTACAGGTTAGGAACAGGATCTGGCTACACCTTC	CASSYRLGTGSGYTF
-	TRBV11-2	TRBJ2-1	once	TGTGCCAGCAGCTCAAGTCGGGGGAGTGAGCAGTTCTTC	CASSSSRGSEQFF
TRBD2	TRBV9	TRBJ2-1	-	TGTGCCAGCAGCGCTTGGGGGGGAGGTTACAATGAGCAGTTCTTC	CASSAWGGGYNEQFF
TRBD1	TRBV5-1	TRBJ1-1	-	TGCGCCAGCAGCTTGGGAGCGGACAGGGTGCGGACTGAAGCTTTCTTT	CASSLGADRVRTEAFF
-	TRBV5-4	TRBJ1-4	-	TGTGCCAGCAGCTTAAATCAAGACGAAAAACTGTTTTTT	CASSLNQDEKLFF
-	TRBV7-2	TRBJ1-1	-	TGTGCCAGCAGCTTACGGACTTCGAACACTGAAGCTTTCTTT	CASSLRTSNTEAFF
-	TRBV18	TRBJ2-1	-	TGTGCCAGCTCACCAACCACCGGGGGTGAGCAGTTCTTC	CASSPTTGGEQFF
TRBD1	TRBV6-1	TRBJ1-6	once	TGTGCCAGCAACCGGGACAGTTTGTATTCACCCCTCCACTTT	CASNRDSLYSPLHF
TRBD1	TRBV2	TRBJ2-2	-	TGTGCCAGCAGTGAAGACAGGGGGGTCACCGGGGAGCTGTTTTTT	CASSEDRGVTGELFF
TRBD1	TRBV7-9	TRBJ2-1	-	TGTGCCAGCAGCCCACCGACAGGGGCGTACTACAATGAGCAGTTCTTC	CASSPPTGAYYNEQFF
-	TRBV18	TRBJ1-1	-	TGTGCCAGCTCACCCATTGTGGGGGAAGCTTTCTTT	CASSPIVGEAFF
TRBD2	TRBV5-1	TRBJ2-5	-	TGCGCCAGCAGGTCCGGGACTAGCGATCCCTCGGAGACCCAGTACTTC	CASRSGTSDPSETQYF
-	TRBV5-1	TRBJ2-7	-	TGCGCCAGCAGCGACCCGGACAGAAGTTACGAGCAGTACTTC	CASSDPDRSYEQYF
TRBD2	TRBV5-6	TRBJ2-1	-	TGTGCCAGCAGCTTCGGACTAGCGGGGAATGAGCAGTTCTTC	CASSFGLAGNEQFF
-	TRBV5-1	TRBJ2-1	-	TGCGCCAGCAGCTTGGGCCCGGGGACCAATGAGCAGTTCTTC	CASSLGPGTNEQFF
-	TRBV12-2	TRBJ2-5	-	TGTGCAAGTCGCTATTTGGAGGCGAGGGAACAAGAGACCCAGTACTTC	CASRYLEAREQETQYF
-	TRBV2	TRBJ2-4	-	TGTGCCAGCAGTGAATTAGAATCGTGGGCCACCTACAACTTC	CASSELESWATYNF
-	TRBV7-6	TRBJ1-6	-	TGTGCCAGCAGCTTGCAACGTGATTCACCCCTCCACTTT	CASSLQRDSPLHF
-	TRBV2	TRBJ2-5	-	TGTGCCAGCAGTGAGGGGCAGGCCCAAGAGACCCAGTACTTC	CASSEGQAQETQYF
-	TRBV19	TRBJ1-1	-	TGTGCCAGTAGTATATACGGCGCGGGGGTGGAAGCTTTCTTT	CASSIYGAGVEAFF
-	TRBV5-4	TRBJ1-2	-	TGTGCCAGCACCTTTTACCGGGGGGATGGCTACACCTTC	CASTFYRGDGYTF
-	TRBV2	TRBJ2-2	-	TGTGCCAGCAGTGAAAGGCCACGAAACACCGGGGAGCTGTTTTTT	CASSERPRNTGELFF
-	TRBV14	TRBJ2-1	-	TGTGCCAGCAGCCAACAAACCCACAGGGAGCAGTTCTTC	CASSQQTHREQFF
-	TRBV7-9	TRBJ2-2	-	TGTGCCAGCACCTCATTCCGGCCAAGTGCGTCCGGAAACACCGGGGAGCTGTTTTTT	CASTSFRPSASGNTGELFF
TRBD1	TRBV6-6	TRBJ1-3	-	TGTGCCAGCAGTCTTGACAGGGGAGCGGGAAACACCATATATTTT	CASSLDRGAGNTIYF
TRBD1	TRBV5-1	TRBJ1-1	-	TGCGCCAGCAGCGTTATAACAGGGGGCCACACTGAAGCTTTCTTT	CASSVITGGHTEAFF
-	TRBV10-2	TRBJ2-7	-	TGCGCCAGCAGTGAGGGCGCCTACGAGCAGTACTTC	CASSEGAYEQYF
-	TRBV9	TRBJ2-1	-	TGTGCCAGCAGCGCCAGGACGGGCCGAGGGCTCAATGAGCAGTTCTTC	CASSARTGRGLNEQFF
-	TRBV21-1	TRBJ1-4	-	TGTGCCAGCAGCAAAAGTTCGGGACAAATAAAGGCAACTAATGAAAAACTGTTTTTT	CASSKSSGQIKATNEKLFF
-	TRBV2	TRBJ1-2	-	TGTGCCAGCAGATCCGCTAACTATGGCTACACCTTC	CASRSANYGYTF
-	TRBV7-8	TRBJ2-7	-	TGTGCCAGCAGCCCGGGCCACTACGAGCAGTACTTC	CASSPGHYEQYF
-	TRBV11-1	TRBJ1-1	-	TGTGCCAGCAGCTTACAAGAGAACACTGAAGCTTTCTTT	CASSLQENTEAFF
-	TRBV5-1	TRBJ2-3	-	TGCGCCAGCAGCTTGAGGGGATGGGGGACAGATACGCAGTATTTT	CASSLRGWGTDTQYF
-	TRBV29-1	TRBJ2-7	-	TGCAGCGTTGTGGGCGACCGACAGGTTTACGAGCAGTACTTC	CSVVGDRQVYEQYF
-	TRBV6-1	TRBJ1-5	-	TGTGCCAGCAGTGAGGGGGGGCACGTAAATCAGCCCCAGCATTTT	CASSEGGHVNQPQHF
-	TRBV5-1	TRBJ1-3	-	TGCGCCAGCAGCTTGGCCGGGGTAGGCTCTGGAAACACCATATATTTT	CASSLAGVGSGNTIYF
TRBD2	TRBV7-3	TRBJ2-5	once	TGTGCCAGCAGCTTCGGGGGGGGGCAAGGGGAGACCCAGTACTTC	CASSFGGGQGETQYF
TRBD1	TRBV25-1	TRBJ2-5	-	TGTGCCAGCTCCCCCGGGACAGGGCCCCAGGAGACCCAGTACTTC	CASSPGTGPQETQYF
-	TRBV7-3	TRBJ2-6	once	TGTGCCAGCAGCCTCACCCGGGACACTGGGGCCAACGTCCTGACTTTC	CASSLTRDTGANVLTF
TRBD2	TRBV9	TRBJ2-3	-	TGTGCCAGCAGCGCCCGCCTAGCGGGGGGGCGCGAAGATACGCAGTATTTT	CASSARLAGGREDTQYF
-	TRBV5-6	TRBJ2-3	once	TGTGCCAGCAGCTACAAGAGTGGACACCGCACAGATACGCAGTATTTT	CASSYKSGHRTDTQYF